This entry is about one T cell receptor beta chain. This sample stems from a study of blood T cell repertoires in COVID-19. Turning to the study itself: Donors in the United States, Italy and Spain gave samples during acute or convalescent COVID-19. T cells, B-cell-depleted T cells, or PBMCs provided the cDNA or gDNA that served as material.

The CDR3 covers 17 residues. Germline assignment: CDR1 ENHRY and CDR2 SYGVKD. With V trimmed by 6 bases and J by 5 bases, 11 bases remained unmatched. Per the original data handling: Scientists estimated how many nucleated cells there were by amplifying reference gene primers. Some clones are missing from TCRdb's copy, which holds only in-frame ones; the method was immunoSEQ multiplex PCR. The DNA gave D and trimming, while V, J and clone size come from that table. The sample holds about 190,000 clones, approximately 90% seen once. Material for sequencing was peripheral blood. V gene TRBV10-3 combines with J gene TRBJ2-1, with 12 bases that match TRBD2. This TCR came from a young man with acute or convalescent COVID-19. Written as DNA, the CDR3 is TGTGCCATCAGAGCCTTTGAGCTAGCGGGAGGGGACAATGAGCAGTTCTTC. Translated, it gives CAIRAFELAGGDNEQFF.